A selection of T cell receptor beta chains follows, all from one sample in a study of cytomegalovirus exposure and HLA in healthy donors. Sequencing used immunoSEQ multiplex PCR; TCRdb keeps in-frame clones, though not all of them. The table shows tens of thousands of clones, with just over 95% occurring only once. The sample taken for sequencing was PBMCs. All receptors derive from a woman between 18 and 29 years old in good health and CMV-seropositive. The CDR3 runs from the conserved cysteine through the conserved F or W. Each record gives: clone size, J gene, V gene, D gene, CDR3 protein, CDR3 DNA. D genes are given only for firm matches. A row's size may be missing; if present it is once, few, many or a size class.

NA	TRBJ2-3	TRBV15	TRBD2	CATSRDLASGSADTQYF	TGTGCCACCAGCAGAGATTTGGCTAGCGGGAGTGCAGATACGCAGTATTTT
NA	TRBJ2-2	TRBV30	TRBD2	CAWREGGFEREDRTGELFF	TGTGCCTGGAGAGAGGGGGGGTTCGAGCGGGAGGATCGGACCGGGGAGCTGTTTTTT
once	TRBJ2-2	TRBV19	TRBD2	CASSAGTSGKNTGELFF	TGTGCCAGTAGCGCAGGGACTAGCGGAAAGAACACCGGGGAGCTGTTTTTT
NA	TRBJ1-2	TRBV30	TRBD1	CAWRVGQTGNYGYTF	TGTGCCTGGAGGGTGGGGCAGACAGGGAACTATGGCTACACCTTC
once	TRBJ2-4	TRBV5-8	TRBD1	CASSLTKGALSKNIQYF	TGTGCCAGCAGTCTTACGAAGGGGGCTTTGTCCAAAAACATTCAGTACTTC
NA	TRBJ2-1	TRBV5-6	NA	CASSSPLEQFF	TGTGCCAGCAGCTCCCCCCTTGAGCAGTTCTTC
NA	TRBJ2-7	TRBV27	TRBD2	CASSSLIGLAGVGRDEQYF	TGTGCCAGCAGTTCCTTGATCGGACTAGCGGGAGTCGGTAGGGACGAGCAGTACTTC
NA	TRBJ2-7	TRBV2	TRBD1	CASKEDRGPPYEQYF	TGTGCCAGCAAGGAGGACAGGGGGCCCCCCTACGAGCAGTACTTC
NA	TRBJ2-1	TRBV30	NA	CARGGRGGEQFF	TGTGCACGCGGGGGCCGAGGCGGTGAGCAGTTCTTC
NA	TRBJ2-5	TRBV9	TRBD1	CASSVTPDNRGKETQYF	TGTGCCAGCAGCGTAACTCCCGACAACAGGGGGAAAGAGACCCAGTACTTC
NA	TRBJ2-7	TRBV19	NA	CASSIGGLASEQYF	TGTGCCAGTAGTATCGGCGGGCTAGCTAGCGAGCAGTACTTC
NA	TRBJ2-1	TRBV11-2	NA	CASRGRLDNEQFF	TGTGCCAGCAGGGGGAGACTAGACAATGAGCAGTTCTTC
NA	TRBJ2-5	TRBV28	NA	CATWSGITQYF	TGTGCCACCTGGTCAGGCATTACCCAGTACTTC
NA	TRBJ2-7	TRBV5-1	TRBD2	CASSLGTSGSYEQYF	TGCGCCAGCAGCTTGGGTACTAGCGGGAGCTACGAGCAGTACTTC
NA	TRBJ1-1	TRBV29-1	NA	CSAPLQGTNMNTEAFF	TGCAGCGCACCGCTGCAGGGGACAAACATGAACACTGAAGCTTTCTTT
NA	TRBJ2-7	TRBV28	TRBD1	CASRDRGSYEQYF	TGTGCCAGCAGGGACAGGGGATCGTACGAGCAGTACTTC
NA	TRBJ2-5	TRBV7-9	TRBD2	CASSYVGFSGKHQETQYF	TGTGCCAGCAGCTATGTGGGGTTTAGCGGGAAGCACCAAGAGACCCAGTACTTC
NA	TRBJ2-3	TRBV28	TRBD2	CASSSGLVQYF	TGTGCCAGCAGTTCGGGACTAGTTCAGTATTTT
once	TRBJ2-2	TRBV7-9	NA	CASRRDTGELFF	TGTGCCAGCAGGAGGGACACCGGGGAGCTGTTTTTT
NA	TRBJ1-3	TRBV15	NA	CATSRGGETGNTIYF	TGTGCCACCAGCAGAGGGGGGGAGACTGGAAACACCATATATTTT
NA	TRBJ2-2	TRBV7-2	TRBD1	CASSTTGGAGTGELFF	TGTGCCAGCAGCACTACAGGGGGCGCGGGCACCGGGGAGCTGTTTTTT
NA	TRBJ2-1	TRBV25-1	NA	CASSAQAFWGVGNEQFF	TGTGCCAGCAGTGCTCAAGCCTTTTGGGGGGTGGGCAATGAGCAGTTCTTC
NA	TRBJ2-2	TRBV7-3	NA	CASSLAGLNTGELFF	TGTGCCAGCAGCCTGGCGGGACTGAACACCGGGGAGCTGTTTTTT
NA	TRBJ2-3	TRBV7-9	NA	CASSGSPRGTDTQYF	TGTGCCAGCAGCGGATCCCCCCGGGGCACAGATACGCAGTATTTT
NA	TRBJ2-1	TRBV30	NA	CAWKTEDYNEQFF	TGTGCCTGGAAGACAGAGGACTACAATGAGCAGTTCTTC
NA	TRBJ2-3	TRBV7-2	TRBD2	CASSRTRSTDTQYF	TGTGCCAGCAGCCGGACTAGGTCCACAGATACGCAGTATTTT
NA	TRBJ2-1	TRBV4-2	NA	CASSHLTSSSYNEQFF	TGTGCCAGCAGCCATTTAACTAGTTCCTCCTACAATGAGCAGTTCTTC
NA	TRBJ1-1	TRBV20-1	NA	CSDSRGEAFF	TGCAGTGACTCACGGGGTGAAGCTTTCTTT
NA	TRBJ2-5	TRBV7-2	TRBD1	CASSLKIGTGGLQETQYF	TGTGCCAGCAGCTTAAAAATCGGGACAGGGGGGTTGCAAGAGACCCAGTACTTC
NA	TRBJ2-6	TRBV5-1	NA	CASSKQTATPRSGANVLTF	TGCGCCAGCAGCAAGCAGACTGCTACCCCCCGCTCTGGGGCCAACGTCCTGACTTTC
NA	TRBJ2-3	TRBV28	TRBD2	CASSWTSSPDTQYF	TGTGCCAGCAGTTGGACTAGCTCGCCAGATACGCAGTATTTT
NA	TRBJ2-7	TRBV6-6	NA	CASSYAGTYEQYF	TGTGCCAGCAGTTACGCGGGAACCTACGAGCAGTACTTC
once	TRBJ1-2	TRBV28	NA	CASSPTWGNRIANYGYTF	TGTGCCAGCAGCCCTACGTGGGGCAATCGAATCGCTAACTATGGCTACACCTTC
NA	TRBJ1-2	TRBV7-2	TRBD1	CASSPQGNYGYTF	TGTGCCAGCAGCCCACAGGGGAACTATGGCTACACCTTC
NA	TRBJ2-1	TRBV28	NA	CASSSPYDNEQFF	TGTGCCAGCAGCTCCCCCTACGACAATGAGCAGTTCTTC
few	TRBJ1-5	TRBV6-1	NA	CASRLPGGNQPQHF	TGTGCCAGCAGATTGCCCGGGGGCAATCAGCCCCAGCATTTT
once	TRBJ2-2	TRBV4-3	TRBD1	CASSQKGGGPGELFF	TGCGCCAGCAGCCAAAAAGGGGGCGGACCCGGGGAGCTGTTTTTT
NA	TRBJ2-5	TRBV15	NA	CATSRSTGSPLQTQYF	TGTGCCACCAGCAGAAGTACAGGGTCTCCACTGCAGACCCAGTACTTC
NA	TRBJ2-1	TRBV6-5	NA	CASSFPGRLAYNEQFF	TGTGCCAGCAGTTTCCCAGGGAGGCTAGCCTACAATGAGCAGTTCTTC
NA	TRBJ2-7	TRBV5-6	TRBD1	CASSLEQGPSYEQYF	TGTGCCAGCAGCTTGGAACAGGGGCCCTCCTACGAGCAGTACTTC
NA	TRBJ2-7	TRBV7-3	NA	CASRPRQVAYEQYF	TGTGCCAGCAGGCCCAGACAGGTAGCCTACGAGCAGTACTTC
NA	TRBJ2-1	TRBV9	TRBD1	CASSVGTGGNEQFF	TGTGCCAGCAGCGTCGGGACAGGGGGGAATGAGCAGTTCTTC
once	TRBJ1-1	TRBV7-3	TRBD1	CASRPQGAGLSEAFF	TGTGCCAGCAGACCACAGGGGGCAGGACTCTCTGAAGCTTTCTTT
NA	TRBJ2-7	TRBV28	NA	CASRIGGSGEQYF	TGTGCCAGCAGGATTGGTGGCTCCGGGGAGCAGTACTTC
NA	TRBJ1-5	TRBV7-7	NA	CASSLNGVLRQPQHF	TGTGCTAGCAGCCTAAACGGGGTACTTAGACAGCCCCAGCATTTT
NA	TRBJ1-3	TRBV5-7	NA	CASSLTTGPEASSGNTIYF	TGTGCCAGCAGCTTAACGACAGGTCCGGAGGCGAGCTCTGGAAACACCATATATTTT
NA	TRBJ2-5	TRBV19	NA	CANSQETQYF	TGTGCCAACAGCCAAGAGACCCAGTACTTC
NA	TRBJ1-2	TRBV5-6	NA	CATVPKKGEGYGYTF	TGTGCCACCGTGCCCAAAAAGGGGGAGGGCTATGGCTACACCTTC
NA	TRBJ2-7	TRBV27	TRBD2	CASSPTGTSVDYEQYF	TGTGCCAGCAGTCCCACCGGGACTAGCGTTGACTACGAGCAGTACTTC
NA	TRBJ2-3	TRBV6-6	NA	CASSYNTRITRREYF	TGTGCCAGCAGTTATAATACGCGGATAACTAGGCGAGAGTATTTT
once	TRBJ2-1	TRBV18	NA	CASSSLTGGVSYNEQFF	TGTGCCAGCTCATCCCTTACAGGGGGGGTCTCCTACAATGAGCAGTTCTTC
once	TRBJ2-7	TRBV11-2	TRBD2	CASSPFSGKGYEQYF	TGTGCCAGCAGCCCATTTAGCGGGAAGGGGTACGAGCAGTACTTC
NA	TRBJ2-3	TRBV9	NA	CASSPPSDTQYF	TGTGCCAGCAGCCCTCCTTCAGATACGCAGTATTTT